The source of this T cell receptor beta chain is a study of T cell responses to AZD1222 COVID-19 vaccine. General study results and limits: There were mostly white British donors and more females than males, and clonal diversity was possibly underestimated.

In regard to this clone: Its antigen remains unidentified.

The data were produced by immunoSEQ multiplex PCR, yet TCRdb's version contains in-frame clones alone and is incomplete. Of around 120,000 clones in the sample, about 92% were seen once. V shed 1 base and J shed 2 bases, with 9 bases lying between them. Germline V gives CDR1 MGHRA, CDR2 YSYEKL. The CDR3 is made up of 15 amino acids. This receptor was taken from an adult in good health. The V and J genes are TRBV4-1 and TRBJ1-5; TRBD1 is a possible D gene (5 bases). The sample here was peripheral blood, taken on day 0 of AZD1222 vaccination. The CDR3 nucleotides read TGCGCCAGCAGCCAAGTATGGGGGGGCAATCAGCCCCAGCATTTT. Its protein product is CASSQVWGGNQPQHF.